This is a list of T cell receptor beta chains from one sample in a study of blood T cell repertoires in COVID-19. The data were produced by immunoSEQ multiplex PCR, yet TCRdb's version contains in-frame clones alone and is incomplete. The sample holds about 170,000 clones, about nine tenths seen once. The specimen was peripheral blood. These receptors were collected from a man aged 65 to 79 with acute or convalescent COVID-19. The CDR3 runs from the conserved cysteine through the conserved F or W. Each record gives: clone size, D gene, J gene, V gene, CDR3 length, CDR3 DNA, CDR3 protein. A D gene is named only where the DNA matches it firmly. Size is omitted from some rows. Given values are once, few, many or a class for expanded clones.

clone size: -
D gene: -
J gene: TRBJ2-5
V gene: TRBV3-1/TRBV3-2
CDR3 length: 16
CDR3 DNA: TGTGCCAGCAGCCAGGACGCGGGGTTGAGCGGTGAGACCCAGTACTTC
CDR3 protein: CASSQDAGLSGETQYF

clone size: -
D gene: -
J gene: TRBJ1-5
V gene: TRBV7-2
CDR3 length: 13
CDR3 DNA: TGTGCCAGCAGCTCCCGAACTTATCAGCCCCAGCATTTT
CDR3 protein: CASSSRTYQPQHF

clone size: -
D gene: -
J gene: TRBJ2-1
V gene: TRBV7-9
CDR3 length: 15
CDR3 DNA: TGTGCCAGCACCCAAGCCGGGACACCCAACAATGAGCAGTTCTTC
CDR3 protein: CASTQAGTPNNEQFF

clone size: -
D gene: -
J gene: TRBJ2-2
V gene: TRBV28
CDR3 length: 13
CDR3 DNA: TGTGCCAGCCGCGTTCCTAACACCGGGGAGCTGTTTTTT
CDR3 protein: CASRVPNTGELFF

clone size: -
D gene: TRBD2
J gene: TRBJ2-2
V gene: TRBV5-6
CDR3 length: 17
CDR3 DNA: TGTGCCAGCAGCTGGGGATCAGCGGGATCGGGCACCGGGGAGCTGTTTTTT
CDR3 protein: CASSWGSAGSGTGELFF

clone size: -
D gene: -
J gene: TRBJ2-7
V gene: TRBV9
CDR3 length: 15
CDR3 DNA: TGTGCCAGCACTCCGGGCGGGGCCCCTAACTACGAGCAGTACTTC
CDR3 protein: CASTPGGAPNYEQYF

clone size: -
D gene: -
J gene: TRBJ1-5
V gene: TRBV5-1
CDR3 length: 14
CDR3 DNA: TGCGCCAGCAGCTTGGAAGGGGGAAATCAGCCCCAGCATTTT
CDR3 protein: CASSLEGGNQPQHF

clone size: -
D gene: TRBD2
J gene: TRBJ2-7
V gene: TRBV7-9
CDR3 length: 13
CDR3 DNA: TGTGCCAGCAGGGGGGGACTAGCGGGGAAGCAGTACTTC
CDR3 protein: CASRGGLAGKQYF

clone size: -
D gene: TRBD1
J gene: TRBJ1-5
V gene: TRBV6-1
CDR3 length: 20
CDR3 DNA: TGTGCCAGCAGTGGGAGCGGGACAGGGGGCTCCACTTTTAGCAATCAGCCCCAGCATTTT
CDR3 protein: CASSGSGTGGSTFSNQPQHF

clone size: -
D gene: -
J gene: TRBJ2-2
V gene: TRBV5-1
CDR3 length: 11
CDR3 DNA: TGCGCCAGCCGTCTCTCCGGGGAGCTGTTTTTT
CDR3 protein: CASRLSGELFF

clone size: few
D gene: TRBD1
J gene: TRBJ1-2
V gene: TRBV4-2
CDR3 length: 15
CDR3 DNA: TGTGCCAGCAGCCAAGACCCAGGGGGTCACTATGGCTACACCTTC
CDR3 protein: CASSQDPGGHYGYTF

clone size: -
D gene: -
J gene: TRBJ2-7
V gene: TRBV28
CDR3 length: 14
CDR3 DNA: TGTGCCAGCACCAAATGGAGCAGCTCCTACGAGCAGTACTTC
CDR3 protein: CASTKWSSSYEQYF

clone size: -
D gene: TRBD1
J gene: TRBJ1-5
V gene: TRBV19
CDR3 length: 15
CDR3 DNA: TGTGCCAGTAGTACCAGGGGGCGAGGTAATCAGCCCCAGCATTTT
CDR3 protein: CASSTRGRGNQPQHF

clone size: -
D gene: -
J gene: TRBJ1-5
V gene: TRBV6-5
CDR3 length: 15
CDR3 DNA: TGTGCCAGCACCTTAACCCCTACGGGCAATCAGCCCCAGCATTTT
CDR3 protein: CASTLTPTGNQPQHF

clone size: -
D gene: TRBD2
J gene: TRBJ2-1
V gene: TRBV24-1
CDR3 length: 12
CDR3 DNA: TGTGCCACCAGTGATATAGCGGGCTTCCAGTTCTTC
CDR3 protein: CATSDIAGFQFF

clone size: -
D gene: TRBD1
J gene: TRBJ1-5
V gene: TRBV3-1/TRBV3-2
CDR3 length: 18
CDR3 DNA: TGTGCCAGCAGCCAAGGGTACAGGGGGCTTGGGAGCAATCAGCCCCAGCATTTT
CDR3 protein: CASSQGYRGLGSNQPQHF

clone size: few
D gene: -
J gene: TRBJ1-4
V gene: TRBV27
CDR3 length: 13
CDR3 DNA: TGTGCCAGCATGGGACTTCCCGGTGAAAAACTGTTTTTT
CDR3 protein: CASMGLPGEKLFF

clone size: -
D gene: -
J gene: TRBJ2-3
V gene: TRBV19
CDR3 length: 14
CDR3 DNA: TGTGCCAGTAGTATAGATGGGGAGACAGATACGCAGTATTTT
CDR3 protein: CASSIDGETDTQYF

clone size: -
D gene: -
J gene: TRBJ1-1
V gene: TRBV9
CDR3 length: 12
CDR3 DNA: TGTGCCAGCAGCGTTTCAGGCACTGAAGCTTTCTTT
CDR3 protein: CASSVSGTEAFF

clone size: -
D gene: TRBD1
J gene: TRBJ1-1
V gene: TRBV5-6
CDR3 length: 14
CDR3 DNA: TGTGCCAGCAGCCTCGGACAGGGGGCGACTGAAGCTTTCTTT
CDR3 protein: CASSLGQGATEAFF

clone size: -
D gene: -
J gene: TRBJ2-5
V gene: TRBV20-1
CDR3 length: 17
CDR3 DNA: TGCAGTGCTAGTAGGGTCTTCGGGGGGCGTAGTCAAGAGACCCAGTACTTC
CDR3 protein: CSASRVFGGRSQETQYF

clone size: -
D gene: TRBD1
J gene: TRBJ2-7
V gene: TRBV15
CDR3 length: 15
CDR3 DNA: TGTGCCACCCCCCCACGCGGACAGGGCCCCTACGAGCAGTACTTC
CDR3 protein: CATPPRGQGPYEQYF

clone size: -
D gene: TRBD2
J gene: TRBJ2-3
V gene: TRBV7-9
CDR3 length: 18
CDR3 DNA: TGTGCCAGCAGCTTCGGACTAGCGGGGATTAGGGACACAGATACGCAGTATTTT
CDR3 protein: CASSFGLAGIRDTDTQYF

clone size: -
D gene: -
J gene: TRBJ2-2
V gene: TRBV5-1
CDR3 length: 14
CDR3 DNA: TGCGCCAGCACTGGAGGGGCGAACACCGGGGAGCTGTTTTTT
CDR3 protein: CASTGGANTGELFF

clone size: -
D gene: TRBD2
J gene: TRBJ2-7
V gene: TRBV28
CDR3 length: 14
CDR3 DNA: TGTGCCAGCAGTTTCCGGGAGGGCCGGAACGAGCAGTACTTC
CDR3 protein: CASSFREGRNEQYF

clone size: -
D gene: -
J gene: TRBJ2-7
V gene: TRBV7-2
CDR3 length: 16
CDR3 DNA: TGTGCCAGCAGCTATCGGGCCTCAGGGCAGACCTACGAGCAGTACTTC
CDR3 protein: CASSYRASGQTYEQYF

clone size: -
D gene: TRBD1
J gene: TRBJ2-2
V gene: TRBV9
CDR3 length: 17
CDR3 DNA: TGTGCCAGCAGCGTAGCAACAGGGGGCTACGGCGCCGGGGAGCTGTTTTTT
CDR3 protein: CASSVATGGYGAGELFF

clone size: -
D gene: -
J gene: TRBJ1-1
V gene: TRBV5-4
CDR3 length: 12
CDR3 DNA: TGTGCCAGCAGCCCTTCGGGCACTGAAGCTTTCTTT
CDR3 protein: CASSPSGTEAFF

clone size: -
D gene: TRBD1
J gene: TRBJ1-2
V gene: TRBV7-9
CDR3 length: 17
CDR3 DNA: TGTGCCAGCAGCTTAGGGGGACAGGGGGCGTTGGCGTATGGCTACACCTTC
CDR3 protein: CASSLGGQGALAYGYTF

clone size: -
D gene: TRBD1
J gene: TRBJ2-1
V gene: TRBV10-3
CDR3 length: 14
CDR3 DNA: TGTGCCACCGAAGGGACAGGGGGCGGCAATGAGCAGTTCTTC
CDR3 protein: CATEGTGGGNEQFF

clone size: -
D gene: TRBD1
J gene: TRBJ2-1
V gene: TRBV5-6
CDR3 length: 14
CDR3 DNA: TGTGCCAGCAGCTTGAGGGGGCGGTACAATGAGCAGTTCTTC
CDR3 protein: CASSLRGRYNEQFF

clone size: -
D gene: -
J gene: TRBJ2-2
V gene: TRBV11-3
CDR3 length: 15
CDR3 DNA: TGTGCCAGCAGCTTAGCAGCGACGAACACCGGGGAGCTGTTTTTT
CDR3 protein: CASSLAATNTGELFF

clone size: few
D gene: TRBD1
J gene: TRBJ2-5
V gene: TRBV10-2
CDR3 length: 15
CDR3 DNA: TGCGCCAGCAGTGATCTCAGGGGGCGTTCAGAGACCCAGTACTTC
CDR3 protein: CASSDLRGRSETQYF

clone size: -
D gene: -
J gene: TRBJ1-5
V gene: TRBV10-1
CDR3 length: 12
CDR3 DNA: TGCGCCAGTGGGGAGGGGAATCAGCCCCAGCATTTT
CDR3 protein: CASGEGNQPQHF

clone size: -
D gene: -
J gene: TRBJ1-3
V gene: TRBV7-2
CDR3 length: 13
CDR3 DNA: TGTGCCAGCAGCTCTCTCTCTGGAAACACCATATATTTT
CDR3 protein: CASSSLSGNTIYF

clone size: -
D gene: -
J gene: TRBJ1-4
V gene: TRBV28
CDR3 length: 11
CDR3 DNA: TGTGCCAGTGGGGGGGTCGAAAAACTGTTTTTT
CDR3 protein: CASGGVEKLFF

clone size: -
D gene: TRBD2
J gene: TRBJ2-5
V gene: TRBV15
CDR3 length: 12
CDR3 DNA: TGTGCCACCAGCTGGGGGGGAGAGACCCAGTACTTC
CDR3 protein: CATSWGGETQYF

clone size: -
D gene: -
J gene: TRBJ1-5
V gene: TRBV6-6
CDR3 length: 13
CDR3 DNA: TGTGCCACCGCAGGGGTTGGGTATCAGCCCCAGCATTTT
CDR3 protein: CATAGVGYQPQHF

clone size: -
D gene: TRBD1
J gene: TRBJ2-7
V gene: TRBV2
CDR3 length: 15
CDR3 DNA: TGTGCCAGCAGCCAGTCCAGGGGGACAGGGAGGGAGCAGTACTTC
CDR3 protein: CASSQSRGTGREQYF

clone size: -
D gene: -
J gene: TRBJ1-2
V gene: TRBV7-9
CDR3 length: 12
CDR3 DNA: TGTGCCAGCAGCCCAAATTCCTATGGCTACACCTTC
CDR3 protein: CASSPNSYGYTF

clone size: -
D gene: -
J gene: TRBJ2-1
V gene: TRBV19
CDR3 length: 16
CDR3 DNA: TGTGCCAGTAGTCTCGTAGGGGGAGGGGAGGCCAATGAGCAGTTCTTC
CDR3 protein: CASSLVGGGEANEQFF

clone size: -
D gene: TRBD1
J gene: TRBJ1-2
V gene: TRBV5-1
CDR3 length: 15
CDR3 DNA: TGCGCCAGCAGCCAATCCGGGACAGGGAACTATGGCTACACCTTC
CDR3 protein: CASSQSGTGNYGYTF

clone size: -
D gene: -
J gene: TRBJ1-1
V gene: TRBV3-1/TRBV3-2
CDR3 length: 14
CDR3 DNA: TGTGCCAGCAGCCAACCGGGGGGCGACACTGAAGCTTTCTTT
CDR3 protein: CASSQPGGDTEAFF